Listed below are T cell receptor beta chains from one sample, sequenced in a study of molecular identifiers for immune sequencing clone quantification. TCRdb recomputed calls from the PCR reads with MiXCR, one row per CDR3 protein. This table has some 97,000 distinct CDR3 sequences, 36% appearing once. The sample comprised naive CD8+ T cells from blood, with Jurkat cell RNA spiked in. The receptor source for this set is a human donor in good health. Some libraries in this study had Jurkat cell RNA spiked in. CDR3s include the opening cysteine and the closing phenylalanine or tryptophan.

j_call | v_call | cdr3_aa
TRBJ1-6 | TRBV4-2 | CASSPRTGDNSPLHF
TRBJ2-7 | TRBV7-9 | CASSSQYEQYF
TRBJ2-2 | TRBV29-1 | CSVAGVDREGELFF
TRBJ2-6 | TRBV7-9 | CASSYRPGLPLSGADVLTF
TRBJ2-1 | TRBV27 | CASSFRGDEQFF
TRBJ2-5 | TRBV5-6 | CASSWTGVGETQYF
TRBJ2-3 | TRBV5-6 | CASSGIAGAFVTDTQYF
TRBJ2-3 | TRBV12-3/TRBV12-4 | CASSRPGGRTDTQYF
TRBJ1-2 | TRBV7-9 | CASSRTPTATNYGYPF
TRBJ1-5 | TRBV5-7 | CASSLASGVQPQHF
TRBJ1-5 | TRBV7-9 | CASSLDSHGQPQHF
TRBJ2-2 | TRBV4-2 | CASSQVFNFGTANTGELFF
TRBJ2-7 | TRBV20-1 | CSARGVITYEQYF
TRBJ2-3 | TRBV28 | CASSSFILGTDTQYF
TRBJ2-1 | TRBV12-3/TRBV12-4 | CASRWSSWNEQFF
TRBJ1-2 | TRBV12-3/TRBV12-4 | CASSPGQAYGYTF
TRBJ2-7 | TRBV11-3 | CASSSLDRGRESEQYF
TRBJ2-1 | TRBV12-3/TRBV12-4 | CASSFPSGLSSYNEQFF
TRBJ1-5 | TRBV13 | CASSLRGWWGSGNQPQHF
TRBJ1-4 | TRBV29-1 | CSVVDGPIVFF
TRBJ1-1 | TRBV19 | CASKGGMNTEAFF
TRBJ1-5 | TRBV6-2/TRBV6-3 | CASSSGALNQPQHF
TRBJ2-2 | TRBV27 | CASSLSRGASGELFF
TRBJ1-5 | TRBV19 | CASSLSPGQPQHF
TRBJ2-7 | TRBV7-2 | CASSLTARREYFYEQYF